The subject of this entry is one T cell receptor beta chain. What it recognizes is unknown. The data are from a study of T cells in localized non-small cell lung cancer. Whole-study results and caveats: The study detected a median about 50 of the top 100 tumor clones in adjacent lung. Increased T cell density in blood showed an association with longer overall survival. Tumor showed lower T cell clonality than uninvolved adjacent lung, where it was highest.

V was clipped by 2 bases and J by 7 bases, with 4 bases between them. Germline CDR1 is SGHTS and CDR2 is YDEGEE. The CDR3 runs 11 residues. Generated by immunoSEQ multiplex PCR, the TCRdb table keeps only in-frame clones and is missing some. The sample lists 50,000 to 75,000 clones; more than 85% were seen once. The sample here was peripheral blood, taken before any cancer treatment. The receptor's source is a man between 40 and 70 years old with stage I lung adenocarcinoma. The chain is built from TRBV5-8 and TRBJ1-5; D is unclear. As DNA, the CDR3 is TGTGCCAGCAGCTTTGGGCAGCCCCAGCATTTT. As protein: CASSFGQPQHF.